Listed below are T cell receptor beta chains from one sample, sequenced in a study of cytomegalovirus exposure and HLA in healthy donors. Method: immunoSEQ multiplex PCR; TCRdb's copy keeps in-frame clones and lacks some. The repertoire consists of around 150,000 clones, with approximately 80% occurring once and the leading ten covering approximately 2.3%. The sequencing sample was made of PBMCs. The origin of the receptors is a man younger than 40 in good health and CMV-seropositive. The CDR3 runs from the conserved cysteine through the conserved F or W. The D gene is left open where the match is weak. Where a row states a size, it is once, few, many or the class of an expanded clone; other rows omit it.

clone size | J gene | D gene | V gene | CDR3 DNA | CDR3 protein
. | TRBJ1-2 | TRBD1 | TRBV5-1 | TGCGCCAGCAGTGACCAGGGACAGGGGGCTTCGGGGGGCTACACCTTC | CASSDQGQGASGGYTF
once | TRBJ2-3 | . | TRBV6-1 | TGTGCCAGCAGTGATTCGAGTTCCCCCACAGATACGCAGTATTTT | CASSDSSSPTDTQYF
few | TRBJ1-2 | . | TRBV20-1 | TGCAGTGCATCCAGTTACTATGGCTACACCTTC | CSASSYYGYTF
. | TRBJ1-5 | . | TRBV7-2 | TGTGCCAGCAGCTTAGTACGGTCAGGTAATCAGCCCCAGCATTTT | CASSLVRSGNQPQHF
. | TRBJ2-3 | . | TRBV4-3 | TGCGCCAGCAGCCAAGGAGCCGGGGATACGCAGTATTTT | CASSQGAGDTQYF
. | TRBJ2-7 | TRBD1 | TRBV5-6 | TGTGCCAGCAGCATCGGGACAGCTGCCGCCTACGAGCAGTACTTC | CASSIGTAAAYEQYF
. | TRBJ2-2 | TRBD1 | TRBV6-4 | TGTGCCAGCAGTGACTCAACAGGGGGCGCACCCGGGGAGCTGTTTTTT | CASSDSTGGAPGELFF
. | TRBJ2-7 | TRBD2 | TRBV6-5 | TGTGCCAGCAGAACGGGGGGAGTTCGGGGGGAGCAGTACTTC | CASRTGGVRGEQYF
. | TRBJ2-3 | TRBD2 | TRBV2 | TGTGCCAGCAGTCGTCCCGGGACTAGCGGGGGGCTCAGCACAGATACGCAGTATTTT | CASSRPGTSGGLSTDTQYF
. | TRBJ1-1 | TRBD1 | TRBV6-4 | TGTGCCAGCAGCCTGACAGGGATGAACACTGAAGCTTTCTTT | CASSLTGMNTEAFF
. | TRBJ2-1 | TRBD2 | TRBV10-2 | TGCGCCAGCAGGGCTCTAGCGGGGGGTCGGTACAATGAGCAGTTCTTC | CASRALAGGRYNEQFF
. | TRBJ1-1 | TRBD1 | TRBV19 | TGTGCCAGTAGTAACGGACAGGCCCCGTTCACTGAAGCTTTCTTT | CASSNGQAPFTEAFF
once | TRBJ1-1 | . | TRBV30 | TGTGCCTGGAGTCTTGCCGTGGCGGGGGACACTGAAGCTTTCTTT | CAWSLAVAGDTEAFF
. | TRBJ1-1 | . | TRBV29-1 | TGCAGCGTTGATGGTTCCCTAGTCGTGAACACTGAAGCTTTCTTT | CSVDGSLVVNTEAFF
. | TRBJ2-5 | . | TRBV30 | TGTGCCTGGCAGGGAGGGGGGGAGACCCAGTACTTC | CAWQGGGETQYF
. | TRBJ1-3 | . | TRBV7-9 | TGTGCCAGCAGCCCACAGCTTGGAAACACCATATATTTT | CASSPQLGNTIYF
once | TRBJ1-5 | . | TRBV27 | TGTGCCAGCAGTTTTAGCCCTTATAGCAATCAGCCCCAGCATTTT | CASSFSPYSNQPQHF
. | TRBJ2-7 | TRBD1 | TRBV29-1 | TGCAGCGTTGAAGACCAGGGGGTCACCCACTACGAGCAGTACTTC | CSVEDQGVTHYEQYF
. | TRBJ1-2 | TRBD1 | TRBV27 | TGTGCCAGCAGTCCCGGGACAGGGGACTATTGCTACACCTTC | CASSPGTGDYCYTF
. | TRBJ1-5 | . | TRBV7-8 | TGTGCCAGCAGCTTAGCCGGCAGGGAGGGCAATCAGCCCCAGCATTTT | CASSLAGREGNQPQHF
. | TRBJ2-5 | . | TRBV6-1 | TGTGCCAGCAGTGATCACCAGGGTGAAGAGACCCAGTACTTC | CASSDHQGEETQYF
. | TRBJ1-2 | . | TRBV4-1 | TGCGCCAGCAGCCAAGGTTACGGCGGGGGGGGCTACACCTTC | CASSQGYGGGGYTF
. | TRBJ1-3 | TRBD1 | TRBV11-2 | TGTGCCAGCAGCCCGGGACAGCTTGGTGGAAACACCATATATTTT | CASSPGQLGGNTIYF
. | TRBJ2-1 | TRBD2 | TRBV10-3 | TGTGCCATCAGTGAGTCGAGCGGGGGGGAATATGAGCAGTTCTTC | CAISESSGGEYEQFF
few | TRBJ1-6 | TRBD1 | TRBV2 | TGTGCCAGCAGTGAATTGTCAGGGGGACCCCTCCACTTT | CASSELSGGPLHF
. | TRBJ2-1 | . | TRBV7-3 | TGTGCCAGCAGCCCCGGGACCTACAATGAGCAGTTCTTC | CASSPGTYNEQFF
. | TRBJ2-1 | TRBD2 | TRBV4-1 | TGCGCCAGCAGCCATCCTAGCGGGGAAAACTACAATGAGCAGTTCTTC | CASSHPSGENYNEQFF
. | TRBJ2-2 | . | TRBV6-5 | TGTGCCAGCAGTTACTCAGGAGTGAGGGGGACCGGGGAGCTGTTTTTT | CASSYSGVRGTGELFF
. | TRBJ1-3 | . | TRBV5-8 | TGTGCCAGCAGCTTAGGGACTGGTTCCGGAAACACCATATATTTT | CASSLGTGSGNTIYF
. | TRBJ1-2 | . | TRBV6-5 | TGTGCCAGCAGTGCCACAGGGTTCTATGGCTACACCTTC | CASSATGFYGYTF
. | TRBJ2-1 | TRBD2 | TRBV11-2 | TGTGCCAGCAGCTTAAGGCGGGGGTCTTACAATGAGCAGTTCTTC | CASSLRRGSYNEQFF
. | TRBJ1-5 | TRBD1 | TRBV10-3 | TGTGCCATCAGTCAGGGGGCCGGTCAGCCCCAGCATTTT | CAISQGAGQPQHF
. | TRBJ1-6 | . | TRBV6-5 | TGTGCCAGCAGTTACACGGGGTCACCCCTCCACTTT | CASSYTGSPLHF
. | TRBJ2-7 | . | TRBV5-4 | TGTGCCAGCAGCTTGGCAGGGCTCAACGAGCAGTACTTC | CASSLAGLNEQYF
. | TRBJ1-5 | . | TRBV4-3 | TGCGCCAGCAGCCAAGATACGGGCGGGGGGCAGCCCCAGCATTTT | CASSQDTGGGQPQHF
. | TRBJ1-1 | . | TRBV27 | TGTGCCAGCAGTTCTCCGACATTGAACACTGAAGCTTTCTTT | CASSSPTLNTEAFF
. | TRBJ1-2 | . | TRBV27 | TGTGCCAGCAGCCCCGGGTCGGGAGGGACGAGCTATGGCTACACCTTC | CASSPGSGGTSYGYTF
few | TRBJ2-7 | . | TRBV7-9 | TGTGCCAGCAGCTTAAACAGGGCTCACGAGCAGTACTTC | CASSLNRAHEQYF
. | TRBJ2-4 | . | TRBV5-1 | TGCGCCAGCACCTCGACAGGGAGGACCAAAAACATTCAGTACTTC | CASTSTGRTKNIQYF
. | TRBJ2-1 | TRBD1 | TRBV6-5 | TGTGCCAGCAGTTACAGGGGGCCCAACAATGAGCAGTTCTTC | CASSYRGPNNEQFF
. | TRBJ1-2 | TRBD1 | TRBV7-8 | TGTGCCAGCAGCGGCGGGACAGGGCACTATGGCTACACCTTC | CASSGGTGHYGYTF